This T cell receptor beta chain stems from a study of blood T cell repertoires in COVID-19. About the research overall: There were acute and convalescent COVID-19 samples, and they came from the United States, Italy and Spain. T cells, B-cell-depleted T cells, or PBMCs supplied cDNA or gDNA.

V was clipped by 2 bases and J by 5 bases, with 12 bases between them. Germline CDR1 and CDR2: MNHEY and SVGEGT. This CDR3 spans 14 amino acids. Per the original methods: Nucleated cell counts were estimated from reference gene primer amplification. Profiled with immunoSEQ multiplex PCR; TCRdb holds only in-frame clones, not every one. V, J and clone size derive from that table, while D and trimming were established from the DNA sequence. The table records around 150,000 clones, roughly 90% of them present only once. The sample was peripheral blood. The chain joins TRBV6-2 or TRBV6-3 to TRBJ1-1, with a tentative D call TRBD1 (6 bases). This TCR was sampled from a man between 60 and 70 years old with acute or convalescent COVID-19. The DNA for the CDR3 is TGTGCCAGCAGTTACCGCAGGGGAGAAACTGAAGCTTTCTTT. Protein product: CASSYRRGETEAFF.